This T cell receptor (beta chain) was sequenced in a study of blood T cell repertoires in COVID-19 (dated by TCRdb to 2018 to 2020). Study-wide context: Samples covering the acute and convalescent phases of COVID-19 were provided by collaborators in the United States, Italy and Spain. The prospective study material was composed of cDNA or gDNA derived from T cells, B-cell-depleted T cells, or PBMCs. The dataset comprised deeply sampled blood TCRbeta repertoires from subjects exposed to, actively infected with, or recovered from COVID-19. The repertoires were made available in a free public database intended to serve as a resource for research on the immune response to SARS-CoV-2. The samples were drawn from two sources: the first 160 participants of the ongoing ImmuneRACE study, and some 1,300 subjects contributed by 6 global collaborators. A de-identified subject ID, COVID-19 status, age in years and sex were almost always included in the sample metadata. HLA class I and class II types, where available, came from metadata supplied by the sample provider rather than from assay-based typing. Study-wide conclusions, independent of this receptor: How much clinical and demographic metadata was included differed by source and by participant, and the metadata was provided uncurated.

TCRbeta CDR3 regions were amplified from genomic DNA using the immunoSEQ Assay, a bias-controlled multiplex PCR. As for the original processing: Nucleated cell counts per sample were estimated from amplification of reference gene primers within the assay. To quantify the absolute abundance of each unique TCRbeta CDR3 rearrangement, sequence reads were collapsed and filtered. Productive Simpson clonality was computed per sample as the square root of Simpson's diversity index over productive rearrangements. In TCRdb, the immuneACCESS table is reduced to in-frame sequences with V and J assigned. These tables do not hold every clone; where another copy was compared, an unresolved V gene accounts for under half, and the others remain unexplained. From that table come the V and J calls and clone size; the DNA was used to work out D and trimming. The sample table lists about 240,000 clones, more than 75% of them with a count of one. Of the sample, roughly 3.3% falls within the top ten clones.

Inclusive of the bounding cysteine and phenylalanine, the CDR3 is 16 residues long. The entry retains the CDR3 DNA only, 48 bases that are in frame from base 1. V gives up 0 bases and J gives up 0 bases, and the segment between their germline ends measures 12 bases. From the germline V gene, CDR1 is MNHEY and CDR2 is SVGAGI. About this clone itself: No antigen is known for it. Per-base qualities were not stored, and no clone one base away is much larger.

In the prospective study, participants were about 18 to 89 years old, resided in 24 geographic areas of the United States, and were enrolled through a virtual design. In the prospective study, participants were assigned to cohorts based on the clinical history participants reported in a screening survey and a study questionnaire. In the prospective study, mobile phlebotomists collected whole blood, serum and a nasopharyngeal or oropharyngeal swab from each participant. Participants in the prospective study had the option to provide additional blood draws and questionnaires over a 2-month period. Blood samples from the prospective study were shipped frozen or at room temperature prior to DNA extraction.

Sequenced: PBMCs or T cells enriched from blood (not recorded which). The TCR originated in a woman between 35 and 50 years old with acute COVID-19. This chain is built from TRBV6-5 and TRBJ2-7; matching of 6 bases hints at TRBD2 as the D gene. In nucleotides, the sequence is TGTGCCAGCAGTTACTCGGAGGGTACCCCCTCCTACGAGCAGTACTTC. This is translated as CASSYSEGTPSYEQYF.